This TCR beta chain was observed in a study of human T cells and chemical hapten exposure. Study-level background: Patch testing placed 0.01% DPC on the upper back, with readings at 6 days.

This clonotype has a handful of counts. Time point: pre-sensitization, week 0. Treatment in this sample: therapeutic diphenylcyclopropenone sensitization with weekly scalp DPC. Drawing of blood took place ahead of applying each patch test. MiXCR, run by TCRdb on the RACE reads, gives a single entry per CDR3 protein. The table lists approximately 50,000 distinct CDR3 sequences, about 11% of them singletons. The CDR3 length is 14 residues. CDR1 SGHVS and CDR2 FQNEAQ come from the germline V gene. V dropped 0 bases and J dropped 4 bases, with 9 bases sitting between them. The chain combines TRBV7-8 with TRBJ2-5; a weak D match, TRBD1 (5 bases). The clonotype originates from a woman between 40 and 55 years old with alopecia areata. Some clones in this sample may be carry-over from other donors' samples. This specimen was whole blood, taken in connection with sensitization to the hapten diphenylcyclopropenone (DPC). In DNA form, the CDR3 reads TGTGCCAGCAGCTTAGCCGGCAGGGCAGAGACCCAGTACTTC. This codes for CASSLAGRAETQYF. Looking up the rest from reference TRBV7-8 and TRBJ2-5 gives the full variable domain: GAGVSQSPRYKVAKRGQDVALRCDPISGHVSLFWYQQALGQGPEFLTYFQNEAQLDKSGLPSDRFFAERPEGSVSTLKIQRTQQEDSAVYLCASSLAGRAETQYFGPGTRLLVL.